A single TCR beta chain is shown here with its context. The ends lost 6 bases at V and 2 bases at J; junction bases unmatched: 9. CDR3 length: 15 residues. Germline V gene data show CDR1 as KGHSH and CDR2 as LQKENI. Sequencing used immunoSEQ multiplex PCR; TCRdb keeps in-frame clones, though not all of them. The table shows fewer than 140,000 clones, with roughly 92% occurring only once. This record belongs to a study of T cell changes during pregnancy in multiple sclerosis. The TCR was taken from a female donor with multiple sclerosis, enrolled in a pregnancy study. This specimen consisted of peripheral blood, obtained after pregnancy. The chain recombines TRBV18 with TRBJ2-7, with 8 bases identical to TRBD2. The CDR3 nucleotides are TGTGCCAGCTCGACCTCCGGCGGGGGGCCCTACGAGCAGTACTTC. Translation gives CASSTSGGGPYEQYF.